Below, 23 T cell receptor beta chains from the same sample are listed, as sequenced in a study of CD8 T cells in Susac syndrome. Reverse transcription of roughly 0.5 to 1 ug RNA was carried out with random hexamers. Each CDR3 protein gets one entry after TCRdb re-called the immunoSEQ multiplex PCR reads with MiXCR. The data contain about 150,000 distinct CDR3 sequences, around 95% of them singletons. The source material was CD8+ T cells from PBMCs. The receptors were sampled from a human donor with multiple sclerosis.

The gene calls are TRBV29-1 and TRBJ1-2; D possibly corresponds to TRBD1 (6 bases). Trimming pared 2 bases from V and 5 bases from J, leaving 12 bases between. The CDR3 runs to 13 residues. Germline values: CDR1 SQVTM, CDR2 ANQGSEA. The DNA for the CDR3 is TGCAGCGTTGAACCGGACAGAACGTATGGCTACACCTTC. Protein: CSVEPDRTYGYTF.

This chain connects TRBV21-1 to TRBJ2-7; the table's D gene call, TRBD1, was not cross checked with the DNA. TRBV21-1 is marked as a pseudogene. This CDR3 contains 17 residues. Written as DNA, the CDR3 is TGTGCCAGCAGCAAAGTTCCCGGCGGGGGCAACTCCTACGAGCAGTACGTC. This gives the protein CASSKVPGGGNSYEQYV.

This chain uses TRBV20-1 with TRBJ1-2; D possibly corresponds to TRBD1 (6 bases). Between the trimmed V and J ends, which lost 5 bases and 4 bases, there was a span of 20 bases. Germline V gene data show CDR1 as DFQATT and CDR2 as SNEGSKA (reference sequence). The CDR3 has 15 residues. The DNA of the CDR3 is TGCAGTGCTCCCAACGGGGCAGGGGAGGGCTATGGCTACACCTTC. Translating it yields CSAPNGAGEGYGYTF.

CDR3 in DNA: TGTGCCAGCAGCTTAGAGGCGAACCGGCCTGAGGGGTACTTC. Its protein is CASSLEANRPEGYF. This chain uses TRBV7-2 with TRBJ2-5; D may be TRBD2 (5 bases). CDR3 length equals 14 residues. Germline CDR1 and CDR2: SGHTA and FQGNSA. Trimming cost V 1 base and J 13 bases, with 19 bases left between them.

The chain has TRBV5-6 and TRBJ2-1, with D possibly TRBD2 on 6 matching bases. Trimming left V 2 bases short and J 4 bases short, with 13 bases between. Germline lookup yields CDR1 SGHDT and CDR2 YYEEEE. There are 15 residues in the CDR3. CDR3 nucleotide sequence: TGTGCCAGCAGCTTCGCTAGTAGCGGATACAATGAGCAGTTCTTC. Amino acid sequence: CASSFASSGYNEQFF.

The rearrangement joins TRBV29-1 to TRBJ1-1; unclear D gene. Germline V gives CDR1 SQVTM, CDR2 ANQGSEA. V lost 8 bases and J 2 bases, leaving 15 bases between the germline ends. CDR3 length: 13 residues. CDR3: CSFLDGLNTEAFF. DNA of the CDR3: TGCAGCTTCTTGGACGGGTTAAACACTGAAGCTTTCTTT.

V and J are TRBV30 and TRBJ1-5, with 7 bases fitting TRBD1. The V gene end was trimmed by 2 bases and the J gene end by 5 bases; junction bases not matched to a gene: 6. The CDR3 is made up of 14 amino acids. Per the germline V gene, CDR1 is GTSNPN and CDR2 is SVGIG (reference sequence). CDR3 protein: CAWSTGVGDQPQHF. The CDR3 region has the DNA TGTGCCTGGAGTACAGGGGTGGGTGATCAGCCCCAGCATTTT.

This clonotype was seen just once. This chain links TRBV12-3 or TRBV12-4 with TRBJ2-3; D might be TRBD1 or TRBD2, each matching 5 bases. Trimming cost V 6 bases and J 0 bases, with 16 bases left between them. The CDR3 length is 16 residues. CDR3 nucleotides: TGTGCCAGCAGCGAAAACTCCGGGGCTAGCACAGATACGCAGTATTTT. Translated, it gives CASSENSGASTDTQYF.

The V call is TRBV18, the J call TRBJ2-1; D is undetermined. The CDR3 covers 15 residues. Germline V lookup: CDR1 KGHSH, CDR2 LQKENI. Trimming stripped 3 bases from V and 2 bases from J, with 11 bases between. The DNA of the CDR3 is TGTGCCAGCTCACCGGAGAACAGAGCCTACAATGAGCAGTTCTTC. This sequence encodes CASSPENRAYNEQFF. Looking up the rest from reference TRBV18 and TRBJ2-1 gives the full variable domain: NAGVMQNPRHLVRRRGQEARLRCSPMKGHSHVYWYRQLPEEGLKFMVYLQKENIIDESGMPKERFSAEFPKEGPSILRIQQVVRGDSAAYFCASSPENRAYNEQFFGPGTRLTVL.

The chain joins TRBV6-4 to TRBJ2-1; 7 bases map to TRBD2. This CDR3 spans 15 amino acids. The junction had 7 bases not matched to a gene; V was cut back by 2 bases and J by 6 bases. Per germline, CDR1 MRHNA and CDR2 SNTAGT. The CDR3 sequence is CASSDTLTGGNEQFF. For the CDR3, the DNA is TGTGCCAGCAGTGACACCCTGACGGGGGGCAATGAGCAGTTCTTC.

The chain is built from TRBV5-1 and TRBJ2-5; 9 positions agree with TRBD2. Germline CDR1 and CDR2: SGHRS and YFSETQ. This CDR3 region has 16 residues. V trimming: 4 bases; J trimming: 1 base; junction bases outside the gene matches: 8. The CDR3 region has the DNA TGCGCCAGCAGCCCGCGGCGGGGGGGCAGCCAAGAGACCCAGTACTTC. Residues: CASSPRRGGSQETQYF.

The chain joins TRBV27 to TRBJ1-3; D might be TRBD1 (5 bases). Germline assignment: CDR1 MNHEY and CDR2 SMNVEV (reference sequence). This CDR3 spans 15 amino acids. The ends were cut back, 5 bases at V and 3 bases at J, with 14 bases in the middle. The CDR3 bases are TGTGCCAGCAGTCCGCACACGGGGGGTGGAAACACCATATATTTT. Amino acid sequence: CASSPHTGGGNTIYF.

This chain links TRBV7-2 with TRBJ2-3, with TRBD1 as a possible D gene (5 bases). Germline CDR1 reads SGHTA; CDR2 reads FQGNSA. The V end lost 6 bases, the J end lost 2 bases, and 12 bases lay between the germline ends. The CDR3 extends over 14 amino acids. Here the CDR3 DNA reads TGTGCCAGCAGACAGGACATCTCCACAGATACGCAGTATTTT. Its translation is CASRQDISTDTQYF.

The rearrangement uses TRBV12-3 or TRBV12-4 and TRBJ2-5, with 8 bases that match TRBD2. The J segment lost 4 bases and the V segment lost 6 bases, leaving 13 bases of the junction unmatched. This CDR3 comprises 16 residues. The CDR3 nucleotides read TGTGCCAGCAGCCCTGCCACCGGGACTAGTCTAGAGACCCAGTACTTC. This encodes CASSPATGTSLETQYF.

The chain joins TRBV6-4 to TRBJ2-1, with D possibly matching TRBD1 (6 bases). The CDR3 totals 16 residues. Between the trimmed V and J ends, which lost 7 bases and 2 bases, there was a span of 18 bases. The germline V gene encodes CDR1 MRHNA and CDR2 SNTAGT. Written as DNA, the CDR3 is TGTGCCAGCACCCGCTATGGGGGCCTTGCCTACAATGAGCAGTTCTTC. Its translation is CASTRYGGLAYNEQFF.

This clonotype was picked up one time. V is TRBV7-9 and J is TRBJ2-1; D ambiguous. Germline V gene data show CDR1 as SEHNR and CDR2 as FQNEAQ (reference sequence). Trimming cost V 3 bases and J 2 bases, with 11 bases left between them. The CDR3 is made up of 15 amino acids. CDR3 sequence reads: CASSFQKETYNEQFF. The CDR3 region has the DNA TGTGCCAGCAGCTTTCAGAAAGAGACCTACAATGAGCAGTTCTTC. The full variable domain, completed using reference TRBV7-9 and TRBJ2-1, is DTGVSQNPRHKITKRGQNVTFRCDPISEHNRLYWYRQTLGQGPEFLTYFQNEAQLEKSRLLSDRFSAERPKGSFSTLEIQRTEQGDSAMYLCASSFQKETYNEQFFGPGTRLTVL.

The genes are TRBV12-3 or TRBV12-4 and TRBJ1-6; the D is unclear. The V end was cut by 6 bases, the J end by 8 bases, with 17 bases between. The CDR3 contains 15 residues. The CDR3 region has the DNA TGTGCCAGCAGACCGTCTATAAAACGCGATTCACCCCTCCACTTT. Translated, it gives CASRPSIKRDSPLHF.

This clonotype was seen only once. The V call is TRBV27, the J call TRBJ1-1, with D tentatively TRBD1 (6 bases). This CDR3 comprises 13 residues. V lost 2 bases to trimming and J lost 8 bases, with 12 bases between them. Germline V CDR1 and CDR2: MNHEY, SMNVEV (reference sequence). CDR3 amino acids: CASSLGTGIEAFF. The CDR3 region has the DNA TGTGCCAGCAGTTTAGGTACAGGGATAGAAGCTTTCTTT.

V gene TRBV27 combines with J gene TRBJ2-1; possibly TRBD2 for D (7 bases). The germline V gene has CDR1 MNHEY and CDR2 SMNVEV (reference sequence). The CDR3 is 14 amino acids. Trimming pared 3 bases from V and 7 bases from J, leaving 13 bases between. The CDR3: CASSFRGGANEQFF. CDR3 nucleotides: TGTGCCAGCAGTTTCAGAGGGGGGGCTAATGAGCAGTTCTTC.

The chain has TRBV20-1 and TRBJ1-1; 8 bases align to TRBD1. Losses at the gene ends were 0 bases for V and 7 bases for J; bases not matched to a gene: 10. In germline, CDR1 is DFQATT, CDR2 SNEGSKA (reference sequence). The CDR3 totals 15 residues. The chain's CDR3 is CSARDWAGGTSEAFF. The CDR3 DNA is TGCAGTGCTAGAGATTGGGCAGGGGGCACCAGTGAAGCTTTCTTT.

The CDR3, as DNA: TGTGCCAGCAGCTTCTTGAACAGGTTCACAGATACGCAGTATTTT. Translation gives CASSFLNRFTDTQYF. The J gene is TRBJ2-3, the V gene TRBV7-9; D is perhaps TRBD1 (5 bases). Trimming removed 3 bases from V and 2 bases from J, with 12 bases in between. The CDR3 extends over 15 amino acids. CDR1 is SEHNR and CDR2 is FQNEAQ in the germline V gene (reference sequence).

The chain carries TRBV20-1 and TRBJ2-7; D is undetermined. Trimming pared 2 bases from V and 4 bases from J, leaving 15 bases between. The CDR3 has 14 residues. The germline V gene encodes CDR1 DFQATT and CDR2 SNEGSKA (reference sequence). The CDR3 protein is CSARSRQGFYEQYF. CDR3 coding DNA: TGCAGTGCTAGATCGAGGCAAGGATTTTACGAGCAGTACTTC.

The genes are TRBV9 and TRBJ1-6, with D maybe TRBD1 (5 bases). The CDR3 has 18 residues. CDR1 and CDR2 (germline): SGDLS, YYNGEE. V was clipped by 0 bases and J by 8 bases, with 21 bases between them. The CDR3 region has the DNA TGTGCCAGCAGCGTAGGGGGGACCCTCCATGGAGTGGATTCACCCCTCCACTTT. Its translation: CASSVGGTLHGVDSPLHF.